These T cell receptor beta chains were read from a single sample in a study of blood T cells in healthy people across ages. TCRdb passed the 5' RACE reads through MiXCR, listing each CDR3 protein once. The sample consists of fewer than 1,200,000 distinct CDR3 sequences, less than 25% of them appearing once. This sample also belongs to another study, concerning T cells of mothers and their children.

The sample taken for sequencing was blood. Receptor source: a girl aged 2 to 10 in good health. The CDR3 runs from the conserved cysteine through the conserved F or W. D genes are given only for firm matches. Rows give clone size only sometimes, using once, few, many, or a class for an expanded clone.

size	V	D	J	CDR3
few	TRBV7-7	TRBD2	TRBJ2-1	CASSLGTTNYNEQFF
few	TRBV11-1	TRBD1	TRBJ2-7	CASSGTGVEQHF
.	TRBV5-1	TRBD1	TRBJ2-6	CASSLEGQGLSSGANVLTF
few	TRBV7-2	.	TRBJ1-2	CASSFAETSYGYTF
few	TRBV4-1	TRBD1	TRBJ1-1	CASSLTIKGASITAFF
.	TRBV11-2	TRBD1	TRBJ1-5	CASSLDSGTGDQPQHF
.	TRBV7-3	.	TRBJ2-3	CASSASPLSTDTQYF
few	TRBV29-1	TRBD1	.	CSVAPQGGSYEQYF
few	TRBV7-9	.	TRBJ1-2	CASGLEDWSDYGYTF
.	TRBV2	TRBD2	TRBJ2-1	CASRSSGGVYNEQFF
.	TRBV5-8	.	TRBJ2-5	CASSLSSLKETQYF
few	TRBV24-1	TRBD2	.	CATSDLAGDEQFF
.	TRBV4-3	TRBD1	.	CASSPGTGGGEQFF
few	TRBV12-3/TRBV12-4	.	TRBJ2-4	CASSYPGHRNIQYF
.	TRBV21-1	.	TRBJ2-5	CASSKDRGETQYF
.	TRBV4-2	TRBD2	TRBJ2-7	CASSRLAGKYEQYF
few	TRBV18	.	TRBJ1-1	CASSSKEGTEAFF
.	TRBV29-1	.	TRBJ2-1	CSVEAGFDYNEQFF
.	TRBV29-1	.	TRBJ1-4	CSVEDVVNEKLFF
few	TRBV7-2	.	TRBJ1-2	CASSLVLGYSDGYTF
few	TRBV12-3/TRBV12-4	.	TRBJ1-5	CASSRTPAYQHF
few	TRBV7-9	.	TRBJ1-5	CASSIQGDNQPQHF
few	TRBV20-1	.	TRBJ1-5	CSASHQLSPGTQPQHF
.	TRBV7-2	.	TRBJ2-7	CASSVVLDYEQYF
.	TRBV10-3	TRBD2	TRBJ2-7	CAISESIIAGGPSYEQYF
few	TRBV11-1	TRBD1	TRBJ2-1	CASSLSRLPGQHNNEQFF
.	TRBV4-2	TRBD1	TRBJ1-6	CASSQDSTGVLYNSPLHF
.	TRBV20-1	.	TRBJ2-1	CSAPSTAYNEQFF
.	TRBV7-2	.	TRBJ2-5	CASSLISDWPPKKTQYF
.	TRBV6-1	.	TRBJ2-1	CASSDLDLNEQFF
.	TRBV6-2/TRBV6-3	TRBD1	TRBJ1-1	CASSGVMSPDRGAFF
few	TRBV20-1	TRBD2	TRBJ2-3	CSARSPATSGALRTATDTQYF
.	TRBV20-1	TRBD1	TRBJ2-1	CSARESGTVNYNEQFF
few	TRBV20-1	.	TRBJ2-3	CSAAATDTQYF
few	TRBV29-1	TRBD1	TRBJ2-3	CTTSSRDRGRGTPHTQYF
few	TRBV20-1	.	TRBJ2-1	CSARSSGQKGGEQFF
.	TRBV29-1	TRBD1	TRBJ1-2	CSVEIGTGLGYTF
few	TRBV20-1	TRBD1	TRBJ2-7	CSANMGQGFVEQYF
.	TRBV10-1	.	TRBJ2-1	CASSESHSYNEQFF
few	TRBV6-1	TRBD2	TRBJ2-7	CASTRGSGKSYEQYF
.	TRBV7-9	.	TRBJ2-1	CASSHRQGLVESSYNEQFF
.	TRBV4-2	TRBD1	TRBJ1-2	CASSQVQFRDRVYYGYTF
.	TRBV4-3	TRBD1	TRBJ2-1	CASSQAVQGSSYNEQFF
.	TRBV12-3/TRBV12-4	TRBD1	TRBJ2-5	CASSFDLGQGAWETQYF
few	TRBV7-9	.	TRBJ2-3	CASPPFDWTRSTDTQYF
few	TRBV4-1	.	TRBJ1-2	CASSQREDYTF
few	TRBV12-3/TRBV12-4	TRBD1	TRBJ1-1	CASSFQTGDPSYMNTEAFF
.	TRBV29-1	TRBD2	TRBJ2-1	CSLIPESGSSYNEQFF
.	TRBV20-1	.	TRBJ1-1	CSARGAGASTEAFF
.	TRBV11-2	TRBD1	TRBJ1-2	CASSLVIGQGNYGYTF
.	TRBV3-1	TRBD2	TRBJ2-2	CASSQESLAGGISNTGELFF
.	TRBV21-1	.	TRBJ2-7	CASSRMGLANEQYF
.	TRBV27	.	TRBJ1-1	CASSSNSGEPRAFF
.	TRBV27	.	.	CASRKLGNNEQFF
.	TRBV7-9	.	TRBJ1-1	CASSPPGLNTEAFF
.	TRBV29-1	.	.	CSVEQALYNEQFF
.	TRBV5-1	.	TRBJ2-1	CASSLAGRQASDEQFF
few	TRBV7-9	.	TRBJ2-2	CASSFRPQGDTGELFF